These 10 T cell receptor beta chains came from one sample sequenced in a study of T cell responses to AZD1222 COVID-19 vaccine. Assay used: immunoSEQ multiplex PCR; TCRdb lists only in-frame clones, some missing. Here the sample spans some 130,000 clones, approximately 90% being singletons. The sequenced sample was peripheral blood, obtained 28 days after the second AZD1222 dose. These receptors all come from an adult who received the AZD1222 COVID-19 vaccine.

The genes are TRBV18 and TRBJ1-1; TRBD1 aligns across 8 bases. The CDR3 totals 15 residues. After removal of 1 base from V and 3 bases from J, the junction contained 4 bases not matched to a gene. Germline V gene lookup returns CDR1 KGHSH and CDR2 LQKENI. The CDR3 loop is CASSPRTGLDTEAFF. In nucleotides, the CDR3 is TGTGCCAGCTCACCACGGACAGGGTTGGACACTGAAGCTTTCTTT. The variable domain in full, completed from reference TRBV18 and TRBJ1-1, reads NAGVMQNPRHLVRRRGQEARLRCSPMKGHSHVYWYRQLPEEGLKFMVYLQKENIIDESGMPKERFSAEFPKEGPSILRIQQVVRGDSAAYFCASSPRTGLDTEAFFGQGTRLTVV.

The V and J genes are TRBV6-5 and TRBJ1-2, with 8 bases identical to TRBD1. CDR1 and CDR2 (germline): MNHEY, SVGAGI. After removal of 6 bases from V and 8 bases from J, the junction contained 5 bases not matched to a gene. The CDR3 covers 12 residues. The DNA for the CDR3 is TGTGCCAGCAGCTACACAGGGGGAGGCTACACCTTC. Its protein is CASSYTGGGYTF.

The chain employs TRBV7-9 and TRBJ1-6, with 7 bases identical to TRBD1. The CDR3 spans 15 residues. V lost 5 bases to trimming and J lost 9 bases; unmatched junction nucleotides: 10. Germline V gene sequence: CDR1 SEHNR, CDR2 FQNEAQ (reference sequence). The DNA for the CDR3 is TGTGCCAGCAGCCTGGGACAGCTGGGAGGTTCACCCCTCCACTTT. This gives the protein CASSLGQLGGSPLHF.

The chain joins TRBV11-2 to TRBJ2-7, with 8 bases fitting TRBD1. Trimming cost V 0 bases and J 6 bases; bases outside gene matches: 10. Looked up from germline, CDR1 is SGHAT and CDR2 is FQNNGV. This CDR3 spans 16 amino acids. The CDR3 is CASSLEATGDLVEQYF. The CDR3 DNA reads as TGTGCCAGCAGCTTAGAGGCGACAGGGGATCTGGTCGAGCAGTACTTC.

V and J are TRBV18 and TRBJ2-1; tentative D call: TRBD2 (7 bases). The germline CDR1 and CDR2 sequences are KGHSH and LQKENI. This CDR3 contains 20 residues. The germline V and J ends were trimmed by 1 base and 8 bases, with 30 bases remaining between them. The CDR3 here is CASSPQQGQAWGGPSDEQFF. CDR3 sequence (DNA): TGTGCCAGCTCACCACAACAGGGTCAGGCTTGGGGAGGGCCCTCCGATGAGCAGTTCTTC.

A few counts support this clone. CDR3: CASSLALLDTQYF. The CDR3 DNA follows: TGTGCCAGCAGCTTAGCCCTACTAGATACGCAGTATTTT. This chain joins TRBV7-8 and TRBJ2-3; no firm D call. Trimming pared 0 bases from V and 5 bases from J, leaving 6 bases between. Looked up from germline, CDR1 is SGHVS and CDR2 is FQNEAQ. This CDR3 spans 13 amino acids.

The chain joins TRBV6-5 to TRBJ1-2; D not certain. The germline gives CDR1 MNHEY, CDR2 SVGAGI. Trimming shortened V by 4 bases and J by 5 bases, and 11 bases separated the two germline ends. This CDR3 contains 13 residues. The DNA of the CDR3 is TGTGCCAGCAGTTCCACCCTAGGTTATGGCTACACCTTC. Protein product: CASSSTLGYGYTF.

The chain joins TRBV5-8 to TRBJ2-5; D ambiguous. CDR3 length equals 10 residues. V dropped 5 bases and J dropped 4 bases, with 3 bases sitting between them. Per germline, CDR1 SGHTS and CDR2 YDEGEE. CDR3 bases: TGTGCCAGCAGGCGAGAGACCCAGTACTTC. Amino acid sequence: CASRRETQYF.

The chain joins TRBV4-1 to TRBJ2-4, with D unclear. The germline V and J ends were trimmed by 0 bases and 4 bases, with 4 bases remaining between them. Germline V gene lookup returns CDR1 MGHRA and CDR2 YSYEKL. The CDR3 has 13 amino acids. CDR3 in DNA: TGCGCCAGCAGCCAAGACAGAAAAAACATTCAGTACTTC. Protein: CASSQDRKNIQYF.

V and J are TRBV7-9 and TRBJ1-1; 8 bases are shared with TRBD1. V gave up 6 bases and J gave up 0 bases; unmatched junction bases: 12. CDR3 length: 17 residues. The germline V gene has CDR1 SEHNR and CDR2 FQNEAQ (reference sequence). The CDR3 region is CASSYLRGHGMNTEAFF. DNA for the CDR3: TGTGCCAGCAGTTACCTCAGGGGGCACGGGATGAACACTGAAGCTTTCTTT. Drawing the rest from reference TRBV7-9 and TRBJ1-1, the complete variable domain is DTGVSQNPRHKITKRGQNVTFRCDPISEHNRLYWYRQTLGQGPEFLTYFQNEAQLEKSRLLSDRFSAERPKGSFSTLEIQRTEQGDSAMYLCASSYLRGHGMNTEAFFGQGTRLTVV.